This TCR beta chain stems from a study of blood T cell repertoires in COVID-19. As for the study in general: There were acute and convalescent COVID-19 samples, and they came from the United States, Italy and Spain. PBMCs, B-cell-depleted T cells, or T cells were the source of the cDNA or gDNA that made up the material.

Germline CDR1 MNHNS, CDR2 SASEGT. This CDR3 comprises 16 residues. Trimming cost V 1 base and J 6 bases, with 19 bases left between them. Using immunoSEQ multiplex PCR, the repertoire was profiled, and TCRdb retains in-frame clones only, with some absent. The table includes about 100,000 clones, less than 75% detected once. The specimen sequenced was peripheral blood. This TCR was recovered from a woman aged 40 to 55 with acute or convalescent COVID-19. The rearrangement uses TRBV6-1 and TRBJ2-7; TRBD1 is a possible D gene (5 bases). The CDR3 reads CASSEVSGQGAAEQYF. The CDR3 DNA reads TGTGCCAGCAGTGAAGTTTCCGGCCAGGGTGCGGCCGAGCAGTACTTC.